These 8 T cell receptor beta chains share one sample of origin, sequenced in a study of vaccination and CD4 T cells after COVID-19. Their antigen targets remain unknown. Sequenced with the Oncomine TCR Beta short-read assay was DNA taken from cultured CD4+ T cells. Each CDR3 protein gets one entry after TCRdb re-called the PCR reads with MiXCR. The sample has some 14,000 distinct CDR3 sequences; roughly 41% are singletons. Noted treatment: approximately 9-day PBMC culture with coronavirus spike peptide pools or control peptides (ViraFEST assay). The material was CD4+ T cells from blood, cultured in vitro, obtained after SARS-CoV-2 vaccination. These receptor sequences come from a human donor who had recovered from COVID-19.

J is TRBJ1-5 and V is TRBV5-1; no definite D call. The CDR3 has 13 residues. V lost 4 bases, J lost 6 bases, and 11 bases lay in between. CDR1 SGHRS and CDR2 YFSETQ come from the germline V gene. The DNA for the CDR3 is TGCGCCAGCAGCCTGCGACCAAGTCAGCCCCAGCATTTT. This sequence encodes CASSLRPSQPQHF.

This chain uses TRBV6-1 with TRBJ2-1, with a possible D match to TRBD1 (6 bases). V lost 6 bases to trimming and J lost 12 bases, with 18 bases between them. Looked up from germline, CDR1 is MNHNS and CDR2 is SASEGT. The CDR3 has 13 residues. DNA for the CDR3: TGTGCCAGCAGCCGTGACAGGTCCAGTGGGCAGTTCTTC. Its protein product is CASSRDRSSGQFF.

Concerning this clonotype: Compared with germline, one end of the junction differs, possibly owing to a read error. This chain joins TRBV7-8 and TRBJ2-7; TRBD2 matches at 10 bases. Germline-derived CDR1 and CDR2 are SGHVS and FQNEAQ. The CDR3 consists of 16 residues. CDR3 coding DNA: TGTGCCAGCAGCGCCCGGACTAGCGGACATTCCTGCGAGCAGTACTTC. Translating it yields CASSARTSGHSCEQYF.

The table lists this clonotype with a few counts. The CDR3 sequence is CALSISGTGELFF. The CDR3 DNA reads TGTGCCCTGTCCATATCGGGCACCGGGGAGCTGTTTTTT. The V call is TRBV30, the J call TRBJ2-2; no firm D call. This CDR3 spans 13 amino acids. The germline V gene has CDR1 GTSNPN and CDR2 SVGIG (reference sequence). Trimming shortened V by 8 bases and J by 4 bases, and 14 bases separated the two germline ends.

This clonotype was counted only a few times. The rearrangement joins TRBV12-3 or TRBV12-4 to TRBJ1-2, with 7 bases identical to TRBD1. Trimming cost V 1 base and J 4 bases; bases outside gene matches: 3. This CDR3 contains 14 residues. The DNA of the CDR3 is TGTGCCAGCAGTTTAGGGACAGGATTCTATGGCTACACCTTC. It encodes CASSLGTGFYGYTF.

This clonotype appeared a few times. The chain recombines TRBV15 with TRBJ1-2; D unresolved. Germline CDR1 LNHNV, CDR2 YYDKDF (reference sequence). The germline V and J ends were trimmed by 0 bases and 4 bases, with 6 bases remaining between them. The CDR3 consists of 13 residues. The CDR3 is CATSREQIYGYTF. DNA for the CDR3: TGTGCCACCAGCAGAGAACAGATCTATGGCTACACCTTC.

The CDR3, as DNA: TGTGCCAGCAGAGGGACAGGGTACTACGAGCAGTACTTC. This gives the protein CASRGTGYYEQYF. The chain is built from TRBV28 and TRBJ2-7, with TRBD1 identical over 9 bases. CDR1 and CDR2 (germline): MDHEN, SYDVKM. Trimming at V came to 6 bases and at J to 3 bases, leaving 3 bases not matched to a gene. The CDR3 length is 13 residues. Drawing the rest from reference TRBV28 and TRBJ2-7, the complete variable domain is DVKVTQSSRYLVKRTGEKVFLECVQDMDHENMFWYRQDPGLGLRLIYFSYDVKMKEKGDIPEGYSVSREKKERFSLILESASTNQTSMYLCASRGTGYYEQYFGPGTRLTVT.

This chain links TRBV11-1 with TRBJ2-1; a possible D gene is TRBD2 (5 bases). The CDR3 is 15 residues long. The germline CDR1 and CDR2 sequences are SGHAT and FQDESV (reference sequence). V gave up 1 base and J gave up 6 bases, with 13 bases separating them. CDR3 protein: CASSLGGLGSNEQFF. In nucleotides, the CDR3 is TGTGCCAGCAGCTTAGGCGGGTTAGGGAGCAATGAGCAGTTCTTC. Together with reference TRBV11-1 and TRBJ2-1, the CDR3 gives the full variable domain: EAEVAQSPRYKITEKSQAVAFWCDPISGHATLYWYRQILGQGPELLVQFQDESVVDDSQLPKDRFSAERLKGVDSTLKIQPAELGDSAMYLCASSLGGLGSNEQFFGPGTRLTVL.